The T cell receptor (beta chain) under discussion was sequenced for a study of blood T cell repertoires in COVID-19. Study-wide context: Whether acute or convalescent, the COVID-19 samples came from the United States, Italy and Spain.

Germline V CDR1 and CDR2: SGHNT, YYREEE (reference sequence). This CDR3 region has 16 residues. V lost 0 bases, J lost 4 bases, and 5 bases stayed unmatched. Recovered participants had two consecutive negative NP/OP PCR tests, healthcare professional clearance, or symptom resolution. The protocol was immunoSEQ multiplex PCR, while the TCRdb copy is restricted to in-frame clones and leaves out a portion. This repertoire shows about 190,000 clones, about 82% found once; its top ten account for about 9.6%. Sequenced material: PBMCs or T cells enriched from blood (not recorded which). The rearrangement links TRBV5-4 to TRBJ2-1; 9 positions agree with TRBD2. The receptor comes from a woman aged 25-40 years who had recovered from COVID-19. CDR3 protein: CASSLARTSVYNEQFF. CDR3 sequence (DNA): TGTGCCAGCAGCTTGGCTAGGACTAGCGTATACAATGAGCAGTTCTTC.